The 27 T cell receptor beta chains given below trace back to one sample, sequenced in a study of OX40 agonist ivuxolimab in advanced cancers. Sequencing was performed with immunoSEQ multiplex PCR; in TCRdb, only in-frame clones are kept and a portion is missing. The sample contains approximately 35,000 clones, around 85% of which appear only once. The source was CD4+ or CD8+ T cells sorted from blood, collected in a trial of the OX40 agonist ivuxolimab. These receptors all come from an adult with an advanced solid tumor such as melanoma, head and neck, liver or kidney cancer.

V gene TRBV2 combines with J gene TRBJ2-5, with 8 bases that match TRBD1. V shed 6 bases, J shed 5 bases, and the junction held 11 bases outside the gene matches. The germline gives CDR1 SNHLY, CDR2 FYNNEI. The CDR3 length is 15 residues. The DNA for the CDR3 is TGTGCCAGCAGCTACGACAGGGGTGGAGGGGAGACCCAGTACTTC. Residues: CASSYDRGGGETQYF. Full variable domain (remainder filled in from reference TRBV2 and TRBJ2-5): EPEVTQTPSHQVTQMGQEVILRCVPISNHLYFYWYRQILGQKVEFLVSFYNNEISEKSEIFDDQFSVERPDGSNFTLKIRSTKLEDSAMYFCASSYDRGGGETQYFGPGTRLLVL.

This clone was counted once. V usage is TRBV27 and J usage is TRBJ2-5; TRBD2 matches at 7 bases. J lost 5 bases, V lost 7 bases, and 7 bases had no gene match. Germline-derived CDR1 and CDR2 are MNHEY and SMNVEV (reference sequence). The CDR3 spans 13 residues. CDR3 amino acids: CASTRGDGETQYF. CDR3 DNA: TGTGCCAGCACCCGGGGGGACGGGGAGACCCAGTACTTC.

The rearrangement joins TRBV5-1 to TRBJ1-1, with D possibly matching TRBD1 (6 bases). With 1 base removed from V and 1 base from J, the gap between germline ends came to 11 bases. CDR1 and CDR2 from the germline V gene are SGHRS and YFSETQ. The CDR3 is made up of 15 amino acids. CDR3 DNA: TGCGCCAGCAGCTTGATACAGGGTGGGAACACTGAAGCTTTCTTT. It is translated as CASSLIQGGNTEAFF.

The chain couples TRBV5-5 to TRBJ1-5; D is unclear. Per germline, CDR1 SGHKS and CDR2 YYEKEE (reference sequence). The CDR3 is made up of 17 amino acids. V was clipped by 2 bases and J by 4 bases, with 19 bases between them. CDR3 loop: CASSFRVGNSGNQPQHF. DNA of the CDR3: TGTGCCAGCAGCTTTCGTGTAGGGAATTCGGGAAATCAGCCCCAGCATTTT.

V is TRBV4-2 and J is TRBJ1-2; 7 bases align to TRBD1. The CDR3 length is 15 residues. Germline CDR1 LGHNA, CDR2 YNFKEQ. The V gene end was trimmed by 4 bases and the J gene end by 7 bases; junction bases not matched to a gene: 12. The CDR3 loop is CASSLRQGSGSGYTF. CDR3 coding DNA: TGTGCCAGCAGCCTCCGACAGGGTTCCGGGTCTGGCTACACCTTC.

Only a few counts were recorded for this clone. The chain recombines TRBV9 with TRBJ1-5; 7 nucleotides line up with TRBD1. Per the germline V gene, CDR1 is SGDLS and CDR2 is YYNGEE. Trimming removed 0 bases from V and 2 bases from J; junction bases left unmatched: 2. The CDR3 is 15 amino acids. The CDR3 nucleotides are TGTGCCAGCAGCGTAGAAGGGACAGGCAATCAGCCCCAGCATTTT. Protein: CASSVEGTGNQPQHF.

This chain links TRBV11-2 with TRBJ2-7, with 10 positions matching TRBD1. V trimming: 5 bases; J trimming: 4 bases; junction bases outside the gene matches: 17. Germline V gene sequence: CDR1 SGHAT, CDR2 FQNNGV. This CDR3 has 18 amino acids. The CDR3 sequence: CASSQGYARTGGSYEQYF. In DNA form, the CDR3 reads TGTGCCAGCAGCCAGGGATACGCACGGACAGGGGGAAGTTACGAGCAGTACTTC.

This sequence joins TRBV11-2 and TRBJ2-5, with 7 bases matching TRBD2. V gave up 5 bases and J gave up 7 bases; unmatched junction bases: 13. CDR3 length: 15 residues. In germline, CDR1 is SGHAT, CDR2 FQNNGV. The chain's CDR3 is CASSPGTGGVWTQYF. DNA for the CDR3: TGTGCCAGCAGCCCCGGGACGGGGGGTGTTTGGACCCAGTACTTC. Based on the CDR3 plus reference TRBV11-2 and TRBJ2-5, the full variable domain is EAGVAQSPRYKIIEKRQSVAFWCNPISGHATLYWYQQILGQGPKLLIQFQNNGVVDDSQLPKDRFSAERLKGVDSTLKIQPAKLEDSAVYLCASSPGTGGVWTQYFGPGTRLLVL.

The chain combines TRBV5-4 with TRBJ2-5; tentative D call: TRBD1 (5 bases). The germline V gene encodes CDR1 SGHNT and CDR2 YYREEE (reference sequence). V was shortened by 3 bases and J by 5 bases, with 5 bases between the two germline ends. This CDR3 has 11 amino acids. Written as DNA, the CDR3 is TGTGCCAGCAGCTGGGGCGAGACCCAGTACTTC. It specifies CASSWGETQYF.

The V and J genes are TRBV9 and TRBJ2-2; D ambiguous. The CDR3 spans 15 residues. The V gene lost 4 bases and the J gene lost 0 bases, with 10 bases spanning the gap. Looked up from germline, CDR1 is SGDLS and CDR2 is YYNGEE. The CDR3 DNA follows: TGTGCCAGCAGCCCAGGATCCGCGAACACCGGGGAGCTGTTTTTT. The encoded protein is CASSPGSANTGELFF.

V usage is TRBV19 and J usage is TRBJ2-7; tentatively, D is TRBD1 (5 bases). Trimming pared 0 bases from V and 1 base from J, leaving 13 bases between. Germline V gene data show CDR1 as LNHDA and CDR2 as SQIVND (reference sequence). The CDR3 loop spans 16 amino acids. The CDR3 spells CASSIETTRASYEQYF. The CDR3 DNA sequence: TGTGCCAGTAGTATAGAAACGACCAGGGCATCCTACGAGCAGTACTTC.

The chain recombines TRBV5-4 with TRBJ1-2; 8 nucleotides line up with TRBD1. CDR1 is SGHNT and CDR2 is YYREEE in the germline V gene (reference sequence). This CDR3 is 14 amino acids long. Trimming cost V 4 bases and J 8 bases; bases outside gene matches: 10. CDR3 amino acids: CASSQPGTGRGYTF. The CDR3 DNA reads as TGTGCCAGCAGCCAACCGGGGACAGGTCGAGGCTACACCTTC.

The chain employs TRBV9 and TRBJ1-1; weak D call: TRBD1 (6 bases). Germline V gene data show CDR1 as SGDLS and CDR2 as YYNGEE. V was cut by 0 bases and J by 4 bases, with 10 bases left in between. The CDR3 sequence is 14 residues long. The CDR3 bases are TGTGCCAGCAGCGTAGGGGCAGGGGCCACTGAAGCTTTCTTT. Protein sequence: CASSVGAGATEAFF. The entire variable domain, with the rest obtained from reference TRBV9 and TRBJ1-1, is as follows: DSGVTQTPKHLITATGQRVTLRCSPRSGDLSVYWYQQSLDQGLQFLIQYYNGEERAKGNILERFSAQQFPDLHSELNLSSLELGDSALYFCASSVGAGATEAFFGQGTRLTVV.

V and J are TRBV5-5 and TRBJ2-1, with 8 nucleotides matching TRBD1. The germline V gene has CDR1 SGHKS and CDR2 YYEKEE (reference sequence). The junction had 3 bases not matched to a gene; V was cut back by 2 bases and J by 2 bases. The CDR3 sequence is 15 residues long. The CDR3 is CASSFRTGPYNEQFF. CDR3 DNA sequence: TGTGCCAGCAGCTTTCGGACAGGGCCCTACAATGAGCAGTTCTTC.

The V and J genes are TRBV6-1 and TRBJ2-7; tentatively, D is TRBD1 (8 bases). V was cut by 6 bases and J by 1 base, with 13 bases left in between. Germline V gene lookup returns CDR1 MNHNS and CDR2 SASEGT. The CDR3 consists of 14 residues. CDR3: CASRKQGGSYEQYF. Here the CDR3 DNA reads TGTGCCAGCAGGAAACAGGGGGGGTCCTACGAGCAGTACTTC.

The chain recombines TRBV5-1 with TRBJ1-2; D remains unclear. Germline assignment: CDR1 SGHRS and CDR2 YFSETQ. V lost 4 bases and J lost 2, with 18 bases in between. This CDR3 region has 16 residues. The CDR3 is CASSLLKTDGNYGYTF. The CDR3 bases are TGCGCCAGCAGCCTACTCAAGACGGACGGAAACTATGGCTACACCTTC.

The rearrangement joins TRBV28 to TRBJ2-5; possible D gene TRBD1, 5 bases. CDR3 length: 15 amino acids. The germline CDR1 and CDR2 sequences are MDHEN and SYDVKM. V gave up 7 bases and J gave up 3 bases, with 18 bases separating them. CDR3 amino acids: CASTPIGLGEETQYF. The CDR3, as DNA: TGTGCCAGCACCCCAATAGGGCTAGGGGAAGAGACCCAGTACTTC.

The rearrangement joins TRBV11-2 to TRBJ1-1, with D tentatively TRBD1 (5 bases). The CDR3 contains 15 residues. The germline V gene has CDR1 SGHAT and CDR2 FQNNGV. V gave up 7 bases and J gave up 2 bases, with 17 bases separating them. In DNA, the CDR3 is TGTGCCAGCACCAGGGCGGGGACGCCAAACACTGAAGCTTTCTTT. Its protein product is CASTRAGTPNTEAFF.

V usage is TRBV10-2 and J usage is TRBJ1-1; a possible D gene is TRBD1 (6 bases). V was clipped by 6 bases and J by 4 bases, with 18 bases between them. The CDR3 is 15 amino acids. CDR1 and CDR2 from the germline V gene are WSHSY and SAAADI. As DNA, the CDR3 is TGCGCCAGCAGGGTCCTACAGGGTGGGAGCACTGAAGCTTTCTTT. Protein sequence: CASRVLQGGSTEAFF.

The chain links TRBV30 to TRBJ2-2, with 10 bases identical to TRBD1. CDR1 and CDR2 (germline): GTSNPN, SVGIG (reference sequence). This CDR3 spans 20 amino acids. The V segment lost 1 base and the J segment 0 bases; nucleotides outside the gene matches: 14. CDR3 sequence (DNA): TGTGCCTGGAGTGACGGTTGGGACAGGGGTTTTCCTACGAACACCGGGGAGCTGTTTTTT. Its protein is CAWSDGWDRGFPTNTGELFF.

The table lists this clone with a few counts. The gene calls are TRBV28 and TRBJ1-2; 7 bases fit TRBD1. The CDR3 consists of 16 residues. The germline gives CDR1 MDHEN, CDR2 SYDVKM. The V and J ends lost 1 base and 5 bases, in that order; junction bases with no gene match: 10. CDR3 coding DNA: TGTGCCAGCAGTTTATACGCCCAGGGGGGACCTTATGGCTACACCTTC. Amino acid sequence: CASSLYAQGGPYGYTF.

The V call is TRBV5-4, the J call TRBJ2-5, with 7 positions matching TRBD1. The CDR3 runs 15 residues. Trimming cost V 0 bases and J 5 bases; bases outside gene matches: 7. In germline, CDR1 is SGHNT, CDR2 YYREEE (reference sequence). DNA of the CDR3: TGTGCCAGCAGCTTGGTACAAGGGGGCGCGGAGACCCAGTACTTC. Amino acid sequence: CASSLVQGGAETQYF.

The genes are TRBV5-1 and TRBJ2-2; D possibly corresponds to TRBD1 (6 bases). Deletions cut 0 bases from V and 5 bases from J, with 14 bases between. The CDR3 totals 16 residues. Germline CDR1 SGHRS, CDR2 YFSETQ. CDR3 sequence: CASSLDKGQRTGELFF. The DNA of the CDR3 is TGCGCCAGCAGCTTGGATAAAGGACAGAGAACCGGGGAGCTGTTTTTT.

Here the CDR3 reads CASSRRQGRTYEQYF. The CDR3, as DNA: TGTGCCAGCTCACGTAGACAGGGAAGGACCTACGAGCAGTACTTC. The V call is TRBV18, the J call TRBJ2-7; 7 bases match TRBD1. The germline V gene has CDR1 KGHSH and CDR2 LQKENI. The J segment lost 2 bases and the V segment lost 4 bases, leaving 8 bases of the junction unmatched. There are 15 residues in the CDR3.

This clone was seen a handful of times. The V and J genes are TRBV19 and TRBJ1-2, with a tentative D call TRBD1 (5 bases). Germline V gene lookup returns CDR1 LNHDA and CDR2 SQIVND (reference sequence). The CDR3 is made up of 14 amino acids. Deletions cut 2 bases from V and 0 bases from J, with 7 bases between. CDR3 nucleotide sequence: TGTGCCAGTAGTATACAGGGACCTAACTATGGCTACACCTTC. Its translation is CASSIQGPNYGYTF.

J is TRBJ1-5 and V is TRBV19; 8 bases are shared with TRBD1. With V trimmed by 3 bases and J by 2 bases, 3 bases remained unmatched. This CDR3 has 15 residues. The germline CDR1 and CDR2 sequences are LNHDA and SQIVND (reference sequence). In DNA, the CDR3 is TGTGCCAGTAGTATTCAGGGGGCCGGCAATCAGCCCCAGCATTTT. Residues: CASSIQGAGNQPQHF.

The CDR3 coding sequence is TGCGCCAGCAGCTCAACATTGGACTATGGCTACACCTTC. As protein: CASSSTLDYGYTF. This sequence joins TRBV5-1 and TRBJ1-2; no firm D call. Germline CDR1 is SGHRS and CDR2 is YFSETQ. The V end was cut by 3 bases, the J end by 3 bases, with 9 bases between. This CDR3 is built from 13 residues.